This T cell receptor (beta chain) is from a study of T cell responses to AZD1222 COVID-19 vaccine. TCRdb's table, derived via immunoSEQ multiplex PCR, lists solely in-frame clones and lacks some. The sample records about 77,000 clones, 92% being singletons. V was shortened by 5 bases and J by 3 bases, with 14 bases between the two germline ends. The CDR3 is 15 residues long. Germline CDR1 is LNHDA and CDR2 is SQIVND (reference sequence). The starting material was peripheral blood, obtained 28 days after the second AZD1222 dose. The chain employs TRBV19 and TRBJ2-1; a possible D gene is TRBD2 (6 bases). This sequence originates from an adult who received the AZD1222 COVID-19 vaccine. The chain's CDR3 is CASSPREWFYNEQFF. For the CDR3, the DNA is TGTGCCAGTAGTCCCCGGGAGTGGTTCTACAATGAGCAGTTCTTC. Based on the CDR3 plus reference TRBV19 and TRBJ2-1, the full variable domain is DGGITQSPKYLFRKEGQNVTLSCEQNLNHDAMYWYRQDPGQGLRLIYYSQIVNDFQKGDIAEGYSVSREKKESFPLTVTSAQKNPTAFYLCASSPREWFYNEQFFGPGTRLTVL.